The entry below gives a single TCR beta chain sequence along with its context. Its matching antigen is unknown. This sample's time point: week 11, during vaccination. Topical imiquimod accompanied each vaccine dose, which consisted of 300 ug of mutant IDH1 20-mer peptide. This entry is derived from a study of a mutant IDH1 vaccine in newly diagnosed glioma. As for the study in general: Across weeks 1, 3, 5, 7, 11, 15, 19 and 23, patients received a vaccination each time, eight in all. Commencement of vaccination occurred 4-6 weeks following radiotherapy alone, or concurrently with temozolomide cycles. Of treated patients, 62.5% were men and about 38% women, averaging around 40 years.

Germline V gene lookup returns CDR1 SGHTA and CDR2 FQGNSA. V dropped 2 bases and J dropped 0 bases, with 4 bases sitting between them. CDR3 length: 14 amino acids. TCRdb keeps only in-frame clones here, not all; method: immunoSEQ multiplex PCR. The repertoire holds around 53,000 clones, with 90% to 95% as singletons. Overall study findings and caveats: Changes in top peripheral clonotypes did not appear linked to pseudoprogression.

The material sequenced was PBMCs, taken from a glioma patient whose treatment included an IDH1 peptide vaccine. The sequence came from a man aged 45-65 years with glioma. The chain combines TRBV7-2 with TRBJ2-2; unclear D gene. The CDR3 DNA sequence: TGTGCCAGCAGCTTAAATACGAACACCGGGGAGCTGTTTTTT. Translated, it gives CASSLNTNTGELFF. The full variable domain, rest sourced from reference TRBV7-2 and TRBJ2-2, is GAGVSQSPSNKVTEKGKDVELRCDPISGHTALYWYRQSLGQGLEFLIYFQGNSAPDKSGLPSDRFSAERTGGSVSTLTIQRTQQEDSAVYLCASSLNTNTGELFFGEGSRLTVL.